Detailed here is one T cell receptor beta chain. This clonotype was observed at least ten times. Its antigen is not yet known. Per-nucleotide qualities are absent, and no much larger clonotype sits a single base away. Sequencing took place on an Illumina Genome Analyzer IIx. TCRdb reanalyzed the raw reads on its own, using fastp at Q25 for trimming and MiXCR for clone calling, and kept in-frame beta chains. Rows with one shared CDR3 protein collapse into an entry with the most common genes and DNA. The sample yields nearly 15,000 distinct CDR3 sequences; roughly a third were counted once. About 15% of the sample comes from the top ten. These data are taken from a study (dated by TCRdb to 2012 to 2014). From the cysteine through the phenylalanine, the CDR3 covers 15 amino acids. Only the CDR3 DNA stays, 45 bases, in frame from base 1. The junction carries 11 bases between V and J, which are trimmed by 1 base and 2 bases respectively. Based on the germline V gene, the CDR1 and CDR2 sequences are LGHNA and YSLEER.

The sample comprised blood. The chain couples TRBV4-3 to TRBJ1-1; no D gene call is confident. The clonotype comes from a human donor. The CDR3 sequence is CASSQASQKNTEAFF. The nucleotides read TGCGCCAGCAGCCAAGCAAGCCAGAAAAACACTGAAGCTTTCTTT.